Sequencing of this T cell receptor (beta chain) was carried out in a study of blood T cell repertoires in COVID-19. Study as a whole: Samples representing acute and convalescent COVID-19 were sourced from the United States, Italy and Spain.

The CDR3 sequence is 10 residues long. Germline CDR1 reads LNHNV; CDR2 reads YYDKDF (reference sequence). Regarding this clone: The junction and the germline gene differ at one end; a read error may be behind it.

Libraries were prepared by immunoSEQ multiplex PCR; TCRdb keeps only in-frame clonotypes and omits some of them. This sample carries about 74,000 clones, 90% of them seen once, and the ten largest clones take 1.5%. The specimen sequenced was peripheral blood. The clonotype comes from a man between 45 and 60 years old with acute or convalescent COVID-19. The genes are TRBV15 and TRBJ1-2; tentatively, D is TRBD1 (5 bases). CDR3 sequence reads: CATSSCVGHF. The CDR3 region has the DNA TGTGCCACCAGCAGCTGTGTAGGACACTTC.